This TCR beta chain was recorded in a study of T cells in Graves' hyperthyroidism and ophthalmopathy. The V gene end was trimmed by 1 base and the J gene end by 6 bases; junction bases not matched to a gene: 1. The length of the CDR3 is 13 residues. Germline CDR1 MNHEY, CDR2 SMNVEV (reference sequence). This clonotype was found many times. Its antigen is not known. The source of the PBMCs was 8.5 to 10 ml of fresh peripheral blood. Study-wide results and limits: In simple terms, a model built on 13 V-J features told ophthalmopathy apart from stable hyperthyroidism. Before onset, ophthalmopathy was predicted by the model a median around 6.2 months earlier. The blood repertoire included most of the expanded thyroid clonotypes above 0.001.

RNA transcripts were the template for amplifying TCR beta CDR3 regions. In the first-round RT-PCR of the TCR CDR3, the HTBI primer set was used. MiXCR, run by TCRdb on the multiplex PCR reads, gives a single entry per CDR3 protein. The sample has roughly 350,000 distinct CDR3 sequences, about 14% seen once. What was sequenced was blood. This chain links TRBV27 with TRBJ2-3; 7 bases agree with TRBD2. This receptor was taken from a woman in her 30s with Graves' ophthalmopathy. The DNA for the CDR3 is TGTGCCAGCAGTTTATGGGAGGGGGATACGCAGTATTTT. It specifies CASSLWEGDTQYF.